A selection of T cell receptor beta chains follows, all from one sample in a study of cytomegalovirus exposure and HLA in healthy donors. Assay used: immunoSEQ multiplex PCR; TCRdb lists only in-frame clones, some missing. The sample records approximately 150,000 clones, around 80% being singletons. Sequencing was performed on PBMCs. These receptor sequences come from a woman aged 25 to 45 in good health and CMV-seropositive. CDR3s include the opening cysteine and the closing phenylalanine or tryptophan. D genes are given only for firm matches.

>TRBD1|12|TRBV6-1
CASTWGTVEAFF
>NA|13|TRBV6-5
CASSYQVGQPQHF
>NA|13|TRBV13
CASSFGSTGELFF
>NA|16|TRBV7-9
CASSLVGGGTQETQYF
>NA|16|TRBV4-3
CASSPLNRVEDTEAFF
>TRBD1|13|TRBV6-5
CASSTGVGNTIYF
>TRBD1|15|TRBV5-1
CASSSQGSSGNTIYF
>NA|18|TRBV4-1
CASSQDEWAGGVGYGYTF
>NA|17|TRBV5-4
CASSLAGTHSREETQYF
>NA|15|TRBV7-2
CASSLRQNPKKTQYF
>TRBD1|15|TRBV4-3
CASSQDFDRGTEAFF
>TRBD1|14|TRBV7-9
CASGHRDSRVEAFF
>TRBD1|14|TRBV7-8
CASSVDRGREGYTF
>NA|15|TRBV5-4
CASSLGGASSYEQYF
>TRBD1|13|TRBV6-1
CASITGVNYGYTF
>NA|14|TRBV4-3
CASSQDGLRYTQYF
>NA|13|TRBV5-4
CASSLPAGETQYF